The text below deals with one T cell receptor beta chain. Antigen unknown. The read falls 3 residues short of the CDR3 end, and the missing part is taken from the germline J gene. The CDR3 loop spans 14 amino acids. Germline CDR1 is LNHDA and CDR2 is SQIVND (reference sequence). With 5 bases removed from V and 6 bases from J, the gap between germline ends came to 17 bases. Cervical HPV DNA detected by MY09/MY11 PCR, typed by dot-blot. The data originate from a study of T cells in women clearing cervical HPV infection. Using immunoSEQ multiplex PCR, the repertoire was profiled, and TCRdb retains in-frame clones only, with some absent. This repertoire includes about 22,000 clones. Points from the study as a whole: Unknown T-cell numbers per sample may underlie the richness differences. A classifier using richness and V gene abundances reached an AUC of 0.83.

This sequence joins TRBV19 and TRBJ2-7; D not resolved. The specimen sequenced was blood buffy coat. This receptor was obtained from a woman between 18 and 70 years old with a cervical HPV16 infection that either progressed to CIN3+ or cleared (not recorded which). The covered CDR3 bases are TGTGCCAGTAGTCCGACAACAAGTTCCCCCGAG. It translates to CASSPTTSSPE. The whole CDR3 sequence is CASSPTTSSPEQYF.